This T cell receptor (beta chain) was captured by sequencing in a study of cytomegalovirus exposure and HLA in healthy donors. Trimming shortened V by 4 bases and J by 1 base, and 10 bases separated the two germline ends. CDR1 and CDR2 from the germline V gene are ENHRY and SYGVKD. The CDR3 totals 14 residues. TCRdb's copy holds only in-frame clones and misses some; the assay was immunoSEQ multiplex PCR. In the table there are 150,000 to 200,000 clones, roughly 91% of which are singletons. Findings of the study overall: Overall, around 160 TCR beta chains were annotated as cytomegalovirus-associated.

As concerns this clone: Its antigen remains unidentified.

The sequencing input was PBMCs. The chain employs TRBV10-3 and TRBJ1-2, with D perhaps matching TRBD1 (5 bases). The receptor was isolated from a woman in her late teens or twenties in good health and CMV-seropositive. Here the CDR3 DNA reads TGTGCCATCAGTGGAACAGGAATTAACTATGGCTACACCTTC. Its translation: CAISGTGINYGYTF.